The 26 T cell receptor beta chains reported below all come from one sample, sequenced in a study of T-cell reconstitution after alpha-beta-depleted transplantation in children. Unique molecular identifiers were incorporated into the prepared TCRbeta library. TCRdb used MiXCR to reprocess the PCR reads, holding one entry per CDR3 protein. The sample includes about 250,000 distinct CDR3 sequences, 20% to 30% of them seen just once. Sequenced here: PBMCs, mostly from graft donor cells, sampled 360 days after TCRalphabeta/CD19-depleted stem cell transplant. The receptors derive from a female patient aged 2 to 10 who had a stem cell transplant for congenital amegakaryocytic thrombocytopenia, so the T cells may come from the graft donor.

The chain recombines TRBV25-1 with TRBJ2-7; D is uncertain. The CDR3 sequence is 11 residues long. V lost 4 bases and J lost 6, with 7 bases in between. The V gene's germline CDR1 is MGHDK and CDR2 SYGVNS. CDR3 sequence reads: CASSGQVEQYF. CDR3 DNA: TGTGCCAGCAGTGGTCAGGTCGAGCAGTACTTC.

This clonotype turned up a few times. Here the CDR3 DNA reads TGCGCCAGCAGTCCAGGGTCGGGACAGTCCGAAAAACTGTTTTTT. Residues: CASSPGSGQSEKLFF. V is TRBV5-1 and J is TRBJ1-4, with 7 bases aligning to TRBD1. Germline V gene sequence: CDR1 SGHRS, CDR2 YFSETQ. V lost 5 bases, J lost 8 bases, and 12 bases stayed unmatched. The CDR3 is made up of 15 amino acids.

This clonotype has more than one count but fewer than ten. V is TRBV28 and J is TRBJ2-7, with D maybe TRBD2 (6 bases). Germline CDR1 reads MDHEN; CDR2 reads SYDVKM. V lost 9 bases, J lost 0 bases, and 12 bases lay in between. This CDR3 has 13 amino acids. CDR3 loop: CASWHGGSYEQYF. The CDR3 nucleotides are TGTGCCAGTTGGCACGGGGGCTCCTACGAGCAGTACTTC.

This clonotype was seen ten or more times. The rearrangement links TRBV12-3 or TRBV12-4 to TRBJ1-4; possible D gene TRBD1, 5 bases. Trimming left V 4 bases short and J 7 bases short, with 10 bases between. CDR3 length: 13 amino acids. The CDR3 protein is CASSWGVGEKLFF. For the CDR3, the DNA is TGTGCCAGCAGTTGGGGCGTTGGTGAAAAACTGTTTTTT.

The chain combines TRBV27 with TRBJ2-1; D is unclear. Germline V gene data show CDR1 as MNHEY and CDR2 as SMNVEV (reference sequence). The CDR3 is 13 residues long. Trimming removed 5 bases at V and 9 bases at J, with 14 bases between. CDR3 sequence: CASSLLPSSEQFF. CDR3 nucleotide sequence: TGTGCCAGCAGTCTACTCCCTAGTTCTGAGCAGTTCTTC.

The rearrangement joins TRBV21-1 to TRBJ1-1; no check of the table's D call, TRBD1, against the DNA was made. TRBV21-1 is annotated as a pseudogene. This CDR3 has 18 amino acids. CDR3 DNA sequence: TGTGCCAGCAGCAAGGGCAGACCAGGGGGCGCATTGAACACTGAAGCTTTCTTT. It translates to CASSKGRPGGALNTEAFF.

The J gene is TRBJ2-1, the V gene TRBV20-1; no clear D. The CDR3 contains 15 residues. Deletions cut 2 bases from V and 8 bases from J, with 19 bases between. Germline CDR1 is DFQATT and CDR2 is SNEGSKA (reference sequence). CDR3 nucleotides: TGCAGTGCTAGATCTGACGGAGAGGAAATGGATGAGCAGTTCTTC. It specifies CSARSDGEEMDEQFF.

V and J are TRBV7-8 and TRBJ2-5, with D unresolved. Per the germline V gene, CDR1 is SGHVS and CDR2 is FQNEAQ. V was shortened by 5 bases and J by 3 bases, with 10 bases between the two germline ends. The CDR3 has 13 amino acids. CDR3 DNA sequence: TGTGCCAGCAGCGACCAAGGAAAAGAGACCCAGTACTTC. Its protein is CASSDQGKETQYF.

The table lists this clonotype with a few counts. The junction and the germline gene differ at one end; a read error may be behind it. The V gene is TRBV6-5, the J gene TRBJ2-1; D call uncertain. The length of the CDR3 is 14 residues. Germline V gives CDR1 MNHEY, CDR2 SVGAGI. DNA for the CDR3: TGTGCCAGCAGTTACTGGGTGCACTACACTGAGCAGTTCTTC. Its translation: CASSYWVHYTEQFF.

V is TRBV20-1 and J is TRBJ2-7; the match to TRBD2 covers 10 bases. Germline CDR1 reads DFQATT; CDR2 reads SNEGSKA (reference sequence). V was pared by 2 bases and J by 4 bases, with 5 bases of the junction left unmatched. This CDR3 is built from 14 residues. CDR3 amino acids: CSARPSGSVYEQYF. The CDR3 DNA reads TGCAGTGCTAGACCTAGCGGGAGTGTTTACGAGCAGTACTTC.

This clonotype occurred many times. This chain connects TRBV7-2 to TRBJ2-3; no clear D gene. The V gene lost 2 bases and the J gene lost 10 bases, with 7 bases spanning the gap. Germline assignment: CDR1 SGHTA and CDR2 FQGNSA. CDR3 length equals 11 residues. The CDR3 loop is CASSLLVSQYF. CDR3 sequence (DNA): TGTGCCAGCAGCTTACTGGTATCGCAGTATTTT.

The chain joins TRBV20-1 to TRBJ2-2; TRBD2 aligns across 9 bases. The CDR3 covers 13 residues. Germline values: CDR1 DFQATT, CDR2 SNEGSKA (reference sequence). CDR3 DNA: TGCAGCGCCTGGGGACTAGCTACCGGGGAGCTGTTTTTT. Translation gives CSAWGLATGELFF.

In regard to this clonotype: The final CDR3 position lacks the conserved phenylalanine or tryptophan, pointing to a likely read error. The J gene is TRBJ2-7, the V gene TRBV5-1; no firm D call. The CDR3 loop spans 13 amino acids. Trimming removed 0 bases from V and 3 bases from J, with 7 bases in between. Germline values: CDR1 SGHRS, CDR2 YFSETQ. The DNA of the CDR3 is TGCGCCAGCAGCTTGGATGGGTTCTACGAGCAGTACTTA. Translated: CASSLDGFYEQYL.

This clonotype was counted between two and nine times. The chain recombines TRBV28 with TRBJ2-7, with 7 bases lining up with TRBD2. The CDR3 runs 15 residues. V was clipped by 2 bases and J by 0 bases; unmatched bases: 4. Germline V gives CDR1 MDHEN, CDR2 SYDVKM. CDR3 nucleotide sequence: TGTGCCAGCAGTTTAATTCTAGCGGCCTCCTACGAGCAGTACTTC. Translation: CASSLILAASYEQYF. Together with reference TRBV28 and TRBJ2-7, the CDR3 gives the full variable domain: DVKVTQSSRYLVKRTGEKVFLECVQDMDHENMFWYRQDPGLGLRLIYFSYDVKMKEKGDIPEGYSVSREKKERFSLILESASTNQTSMYLCASSLILAASYEQYFGPGTRLTVT.

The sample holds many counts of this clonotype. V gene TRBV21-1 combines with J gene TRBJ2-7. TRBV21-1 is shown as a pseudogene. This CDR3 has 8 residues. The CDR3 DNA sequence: TGTGCCACCTCCGAGCAGTACTTC. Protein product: CATSEQYF.

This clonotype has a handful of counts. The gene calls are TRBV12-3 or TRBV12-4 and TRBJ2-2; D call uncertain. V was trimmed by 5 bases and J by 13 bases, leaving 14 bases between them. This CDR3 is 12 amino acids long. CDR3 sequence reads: CASSLTPGGLFF. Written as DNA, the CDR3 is TGTGCCAGCAGTCTTACTCCTGGTGGGCTGTTTTTT.

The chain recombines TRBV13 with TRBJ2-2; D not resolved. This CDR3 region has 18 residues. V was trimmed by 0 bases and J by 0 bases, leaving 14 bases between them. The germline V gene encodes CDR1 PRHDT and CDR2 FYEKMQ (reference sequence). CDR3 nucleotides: TGTGCCAGCAGCTTAGGGGTTAAAGGCCTCGCGAACACCGGGGAGCTGTTTTTT. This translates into CASSLGVKGLANTGELFF.

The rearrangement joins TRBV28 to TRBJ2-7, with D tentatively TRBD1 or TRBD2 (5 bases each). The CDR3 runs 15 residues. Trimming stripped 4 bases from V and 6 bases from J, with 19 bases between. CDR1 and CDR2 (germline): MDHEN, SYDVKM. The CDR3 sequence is CASSSRDAWGSEQYF. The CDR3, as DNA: TGTGCCAGCAGTTCTCGGGACGCCTGGGGGAGCGAGCAGTACTTC.

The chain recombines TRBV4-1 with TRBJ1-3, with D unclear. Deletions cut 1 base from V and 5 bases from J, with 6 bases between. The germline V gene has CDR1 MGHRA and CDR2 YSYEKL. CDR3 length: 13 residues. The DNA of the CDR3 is TGCGCCAGCAGCCAAGGATACCGAAACACCATATATTTT. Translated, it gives CASSQGYRNTIYF.

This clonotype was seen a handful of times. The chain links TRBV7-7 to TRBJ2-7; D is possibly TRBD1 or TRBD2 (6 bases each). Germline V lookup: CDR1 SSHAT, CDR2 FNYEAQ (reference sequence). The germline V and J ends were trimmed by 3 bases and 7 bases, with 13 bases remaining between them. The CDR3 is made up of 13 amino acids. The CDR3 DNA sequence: TGTGCCAGCAGCTTGACTAGGGGGTATGAGCAGTACTTC. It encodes CASSLTRGYEQYF.

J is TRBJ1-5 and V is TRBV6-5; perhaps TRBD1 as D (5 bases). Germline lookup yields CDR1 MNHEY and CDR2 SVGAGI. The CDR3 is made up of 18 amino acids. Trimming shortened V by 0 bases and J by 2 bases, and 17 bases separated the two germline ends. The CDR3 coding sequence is TGTGCCAGCAGTTACTCGTACCCCGGGGCCGGTGGCAATCAGCCCCAGCATTTT. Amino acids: CASSYSYPGAGGNQPQHF.

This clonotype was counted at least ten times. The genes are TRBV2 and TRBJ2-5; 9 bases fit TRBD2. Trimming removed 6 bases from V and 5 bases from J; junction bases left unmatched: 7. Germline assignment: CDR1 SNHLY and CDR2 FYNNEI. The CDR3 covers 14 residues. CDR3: CASRTGLARETQYF. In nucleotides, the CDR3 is TGTGCCAGCAGGACCGGACTAGCGCGGGAGACCCAGTACTTC.

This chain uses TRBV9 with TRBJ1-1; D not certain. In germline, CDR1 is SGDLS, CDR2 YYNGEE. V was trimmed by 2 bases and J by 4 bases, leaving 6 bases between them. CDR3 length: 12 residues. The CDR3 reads CASSVGVTEAFF. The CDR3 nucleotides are TGTGCCAGCAGCGTCGGGGTCACTGAAGCTTTCTTT.

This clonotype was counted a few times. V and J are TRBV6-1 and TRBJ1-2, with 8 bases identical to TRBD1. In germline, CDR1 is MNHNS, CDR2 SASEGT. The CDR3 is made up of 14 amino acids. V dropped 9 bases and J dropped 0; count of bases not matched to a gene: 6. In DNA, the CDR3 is TGTGCCAGTAGGACAGGGCCTACTAACTATGGCTACACCTTC. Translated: CASRTGPTNYGYTF.

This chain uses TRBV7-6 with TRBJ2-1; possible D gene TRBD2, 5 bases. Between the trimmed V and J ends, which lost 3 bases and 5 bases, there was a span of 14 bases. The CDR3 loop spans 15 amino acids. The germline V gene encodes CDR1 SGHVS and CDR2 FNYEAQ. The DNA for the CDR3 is TGTGCCAGCAGCTTCCGGGATCCGGCAAACAATGAGCAGTTCTTC. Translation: CASSFRDPANNEQFF.

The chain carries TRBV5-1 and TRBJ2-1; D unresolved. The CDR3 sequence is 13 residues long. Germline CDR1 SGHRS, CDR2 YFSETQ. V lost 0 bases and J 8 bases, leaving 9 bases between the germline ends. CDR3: CASSLARDHEQFF. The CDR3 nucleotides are TGCGCCAGCAGCTTGGCCCGTGACCATGAGCAGTTCTTC.